A selection of T cell receptor beta chains follows, all from one sample in a study of blood T cell repertoires in COVID-19. This table comes from immunoSEQ multiplex PCR, and its TCRdb copy is limited to in-frame clones, with some not included. Of roughly 250,000 clones in the sample, approximately 80% were seen once. The material sequenced was peripheral blood. The receptor set was obtained from a woman of 80 years or more with active or convalescent COVID-19. CDR3s include the opening cysteine and the closing phenylalanine or tryptophan.

CDR3 protein	V gene	J gene
CASRQYSGANVLTF	TRBV2	TRBJ2-6
CASSGGRETGELFF	TRBV5-1	TRBJ2-2
CASSPRTGQYTF	TRBV3-1/TRBV3-2	TRBJ1-2
CASSLTSSEQYF	TRBV28	TRBJ2-7
CAISESGSNQPQHF	TRBV10-3	TRBJ1-5
CASSPGESSYNSPLHF	TRBV5-1	TRBJ1-6
CASSQQMNTEAFF	TRBV12-3/TRBV12-4	TRBJ1-1
CASSQEGLAGYEQYF	TRBV4-1	TRBJ2-7
CASSLGQGNSPLHF	TRBV28	TRBJ1-6
CASSVGQVGEQYF	TRBV9	TRBJ2-7
CAISRDTTEAFF	TRBV2	TRBJ1-1
CASSNLAGGTDTQYF	TRBV13	TRBJ2-3
CAISQGYEQYF	TRBV10-3	TRBJ2-7
CASSQDRSISGFTDTQYF	TRBV3-1/TRBV3-2	TRBJ2-3
CASSFWDRGTGELFF	TRBV7-9	TRBJ2-2
CASSSFWTQAYSNQPQHF	TRBV28	TRBJ1-5
CASSSPRGNEQFF	TRBV7-9	TRBJ2-1
CASSAGTGAGNTEAFF	TRBV2	TRBJ1-1